This TCR beta chain emerged from a study of patients and donors after allogeneic stem cell transplantation. The CDR3 has 15 amino acids. V trimming: 5 bases; J trimming: 5 bases; junction bases outside the gene matches: 9. TCRdb passed the RT-PCR reads through MiXCR, listing each CDR3 protein once. Among about a million distinct CDR3 sequences listed, approximately 19% were seen once. The chain employs TRBV12-3 or TRBV12-4 and TRBJ2-7; the match to TRBD1 covers 10 bases. Sample: blood, either unsorted or a sorted T cell fraction (not recorded which). This TCR came from a human donor who was either an allogeneic HSCT recipient or a stem cell or donor lymphocyte infusion donor (not recorded which). It is not recorded whose cells these are; they may come from a transplant donor. CDR3 protein: CASSPPTGGENEQYF. The CDR3 nucleotides are TGTGCCAGCAGTCCCCCGACAGGGGGCGAGAACGAGCAGTACTTC.